These 2 T cell receptor beta chains were all obtained from the same sample, sequenced in a study of blood T cell repertoires in COVID-19. TCRdb's table, derived via immunoSEQ multiplex PCR, lists solely in-frame clones and lacks some. Among about 80,000 clones listed, over 70% were seen once. The sample comprised peripheral blood. These receptor sequences come from a man older than 75 with acute or convalescent COVID-19.

The CDR3 is CASSPGGTEAFF. CDR3 sequence (DNA): TGTGCCAGCAGCCCAGGGGGCACTGAAGCTTTCTTT. This sequence joins TRBV11-3 and TRBJ1-1; 7 nucleotides agree with TRBD1. The ends lost 5 bases at V and 4 bases at J; junction bases unmatched: 1. Germline assignment: CDR1 SGHNT and CDR2 YENEEA. The CDR3 length is 12 residues.

This clone appeared a single time. The chain is built from TRBV6-7 and TRBJ1-4, with TRBD1 matching 9 bases. TRBV6-7 is labeled an ORF, and its function is uncertain. V dropped 0 bases and J dropped 4; count of bases not matched to a gene: 12. This CDR3 has 19 amino acids. The CDR3 region has the DNA TGTGCCAGCAGTTACTCGCAAACGGAACGGACAGGGGTTAATGAAAAACTGTTTTTT. Protein product: CASSYSQTERTGVNEKLFF.